One and the same sample provided the 4 T cell receptor beta chains below, sequenced in a study of shared clonotypes between healthy human individuals. Profiling relied on immunoSEQ multiplex PCR, and the TCRdb table lists in-frame clones only, not all of them. The sample gives hundreds of thousands of clones, under 80% of which show up once; approximately 1.6% is in the top ten. Material: memory CD4+ T cells sorted from blood. Subset meaning: CD45RA-negative fraction. These receptors were taken from a woman in her twenties or thirties in good health.

The CDR3, as DNA: TGTGCCAGCAGTTTTGGCTTTGACTATGGCTACACCTTC. Translated: CASSFGFDYGYTF. The rearrangement joins TRBV28 to TRBJ1-2; no reliable D call. Looked up from germline, CDR1 is MDHEN and CDR2 is SYDVKM. The length of the CDR3 is 13 residues. Trimming shortened V by 3 bases and J by 3 bases, and 8 bases separated the two germline ends.

The genes are TRBV27 and TRBJ2-7; TRBD2 matches at 8 bases. V was clipped by 7 bases and J by 1 base; unmatched bases: 9. Germline-derived CDR1 and CDR2 are MNHEY and SMNVEV (reference sequence). The length of the CDR3 is 15 residues. The CDR3 DNA sequence: TGTGCCAGCAAGAGTCTAGCGGGCGCTTCCTACGAGCAGTACTTC. As protein: CASKSLAGASYEQYF.

The table lists this clone with a few counts. The sample has other DNA sequences that encode this CDR3 too. The chain recombines TRBV6-1 with TRBJ1-5; 7 bases map to TRBD1. Germline V gene lookup returns CDR1 MNHNS and CDR2 SASEGT. There are 15 residues in the CDR3. Losses at the gene ends were 0 bases for V and 6 bases for J; bases not matched to a gene: 5. CDR3 nucleotides: TGTGCCAGCAGTGAAGCTCCCAGGGGGGGTCAGCCCCAGCATTTT. It is translated as CASSEAPRGGQPQHF.

This clone has just one count. The J gene is TRBJ2-6, the V gene TRBV6-1; D might be TRBD1 (6 bases). Trimming took 4 bases from V and 0 from J, leaving 13 bases between them. The germline CDR1 and CDR2 sequences are MNHNS and SASEGT. The CDR3 runs to 17 residues. The CDR3 is CASSGRTGSSGANVLTF. The CDR3 DNA sequence: TGTGCCAGCAGTGGACGAACAGGGAGCTCTGGGGCCAACGTCCTGACTTTC.